Shown below are 16 T cell receptor beta chains from a single sample sequenced in a study of cytomegalovirus exposure and HLA in healthy donors. Use of 60 Vbeta and 13 Jbeta primers characterized the PCR. The protocol was immunoSEQ multiplex PCR, while the TCRdb copy is restricted to in-frame clones and leaves out a portion. The repertoire has approximately 180,000 clones, 65% to 80% of them found once; the top ten carry roughly 1.1%. Sequenced: PBMCs. These receptors originate from a woman aged 35 to 49 in good health and CMV-seronegative.

The chain employs TRBV19 and TRBJ1-2, with TRBD1 as a possible D gene (5 bases). CDR1 LNHDA and CDR2 SQIVND come from the germline V gene (reference sequence). This CDR3 is built from 12 residues. Trimming left V 4 bases short and J 5 bases short, with 8 bases between. CDR3 DNA: TGTGCCAGTAGTAGCCGACAGTATGGCTACACCTTC. Its protein is CASSSRQYGYTF.

This clone has only a few counts. The chain recombines TRBV5-1 with TRBJ2-5; no definite D call. The CDR3 runs to 13 residues. Germline-derived CDR1 and CDR2 are SGHRS and YFSETQ. Trimming took 0 bases from V and 5 from J, leaving 8 bases between them. The DNA of the CDR3 is TGCGCCAGCAGCTTGGCCGGTTACGAGACCCAGTACTTC. Protein product: CASSLAGYETQYF.

The chain has TRBV5-1 and TRBJ1-5; no definite D call. Trimming shortened V by 4 bases and J by 6 bases, and 17 bases separated the two germline ends. This CDR3 has 15 residues. Looked up from germline, CDR1 is SGHRS and CDR2 is YFSETQ. This chain's CDR3 is CASSPDLGVGQPQHF. The CDR3 DNA follows: TGCGCCAGCAGCCCGGATCTCGGGGTCGGTCAGCCCCAGCATTTT.

V is TRBV28 and J is TRBJ2-7; D might be TRBD2 (7 bases). The CDR3 loop spans 14 amino acids. The germline V gene encodes CDR1 MDHEN and CDR2 SYDVKM. The V end was cut by 2 bases, the J end by 12 bases, with 20 bases between. CDR3 DNA: TGTGCCAGCAGTTTAAGGGGGGGGCTCACGATAAGGTACGTC. It is translated as CASSLRGGLTIRYV.

This clone was seen a single time. V and J are TRBV18 and TRBJ1-2, with 8 bases aligning to TRBD1. The junction had 7 bases not matched to a gene; V was cut back by 2 bases and J by 5 bases. Germline V gene sequence: CDR1 KGHSH, CDR2 LQKENI. The CDR3 has 15 amino acids. In DNA form, the CDR3 reads TGTGCCAGCTCACCAGAACAGGGGGAGAGTTATGGCTACACCTTC. Translated, it gives CASSPEQGESYGYTF.

The V gene is TRBV18, the J gene TRBJ1-4; the match to TRBD1 covers 9 bases. This CDR3 has 15 residues. CDR1 and CDR2 (germline): KGHSH, LQKENI. J was trimmed by 7 bases and V by 3 bases; bases with no gene match: 6. CDR3: CASSPRQGVGEKLFF. The DNA of the CDR3 is TGTGCCAGCTCACCGCGACAGGGGGTTGGTGAAAAACTGTTTTTT.

The chain combines TRBV5-5 with TRBJ2-2; 8 positions agree with TRBD2. Germline lookup yields CDR1 SGHKS and CDR2 YYEKEE (reference sequence). With V trimmed by 4 bases and J by 5 bases, 4 bases remained unmatched. This CDR3 spans 14 amino acids. In DNA, the CDR3 is TGTGCCAGCAGCCGGACTAGCAGTACCGGGGAGCTGTTTTTT. This translates into CASSRTSSTGELFF.

The rearrangement uses TRBV6-5 and TRBJ1-2; tentative D call: TRBD1 (5 bases). The germline gives CDR1 MNHEY, CDR2 SVGAGI. The CDR3 loop spans 15 amino acids. The V end was cut by 2 bases, the J end by 6 bases, with 16 bases between. CDR3 in amino acids: CASSYVIKGRHGYTF. CDR3 nucleotides: TGTGCCAGCAGTTACGTAATCAAGGGGCGGCATGGCTACACCTTC.

The genes are TRBV18 and TRBJ2-7, with 10 bases fitting TRBD1. Germline-derived CDR1 and CDR2 are KGHSH and LQKENI. Trimming cost V 3 bases and J 2 bases; bases outside gene matches: 1. The CDR3 is 14 residues long. CDR3 DNA: TGTGCCAGCTCACCCGGGACAGGGGCCTACGAGCAGTACTTC. Translated: CASSPGTGAYEQYF.

This chain links TRBV7-2 with TRBJ1-1, with D tentatively TRBD1 (6 bases). This CDR3 has 13 amino acids. Trimming took 5 bases from V and 1 from J, leaving 8 bases between them. Germline V gives CDR1 SGHTA, CDR2 FQGNSA. CDR3 loop: CASSPQGNTEAFF. The CDR3 nucleotides read TGTGCCAGCAGCCCACAGGGGAACACTGAAGCTTTCTTT.

With respect to this clone: At one of its ends the junction is not consistent with the germline gene, which may arise from a read error. The V gene is TRBV7-7, the J gene TRBJ1-1; D gene unclear. The V gene's germline CDR1 is SSHAT and CDR2 FNYEAQ (reference sequence). The CDR3 length is 13 residues. The CDR3 nucleotides are TGTGCTAGCAGCCCCCAGATGAACACTGAAGCTTTCTTT. Its protein is CASSPQMNTEAFF.

This clone showed up just a few times. This sequence joins TRBV5-1 and TRBJ2-7; 7 bases fit TRBD2. Trimming at V came to 2 bases and at J to 2 bases, leaving 7 bases not matched to a gene. Germline values: CDR1 SGHRS, CDR2 YFSETQ. The CDR3 runs 15 residues. The CDR3 DNA reads as TGCGCCAGCAGCTTTGGGGCTAGCGGCGCCTACGAGCAGTACTTC. Protein product: CASSFGASGAYEQYF.

The gene calls are TRBV5-4 and TRBJ2-7; 12 nucleotides line up with TRBD2. The J segment lost 5 bases and the V segment lost 3 bases, leaving 9 bases of the junction unmatched. The CDR3 is made up of 16 amino acids. Germline CDR1 reads SGHNT; CDR2 reads YYREEE (reference sequence). The CDR3 protein is CASSSKTSGSLDEQYF. For the CDR3, the DNA is TGTGCCAGCAGCTCGAAGACTAGCGGGAGTTTGGACGAGCAGTACTTC. Variable domain in full (rest from reference TRBV5-4 and TRBJ2-7): ETGVTQSPTHLIKTRGQQVTLRCSSQSGHNTVSWYQQALGQGPQFIFQYYREEENGRGNFPPRFSGLQFPNYSSELNVNALELDDSALYLCASSSKTSGSLDEQYFGPGTRLTVT.

V and J are TRBV7-3 and TRBJ2-3; D uncertain. The CDR3 loop spans 13 amino acids. Germline V gives CDR1 SGHTA, CDR2 FQGTGA. V gave up 0 bases and J gave up 4 bases, with 5 bases separating them. CDR3 sequence (DNA): TGTGCCAGCAGCTTAACGTTCTCAGATACGCAGTATTTT. This sequence encodes CASSLTFSDTQYF.

V usage is TRBV6-5 and J usage is TRBJ1-5, with TRBD1 matching 7 bases. CDR3 length equals 14 residues. Germline CDR1 MNHEY, CDR2 SVGAGI. The J segment lost 3 bases and the V segment lost 5 bases, leaving 4 bases of the junction unmatched. The CDR3 region is CASSEGTVNQPQHF. The DNA for the CDR3 is TGTGCCAGCAGTGAAGGGACAGTCAATCAGCCCCAGCATTTT.

This clone has just one count. The chain is built from TRBV19 and TRBJ1-1, with 9 bases that match TRBD1. CDR3 size: 15 residues. The germline V gene has CDR1 LNHDA and CDR2 SQIVND (reference sequence). J gave up 4 bases and V 6 bases, and 9 bases lay outside the gene matches. The CDR3 sequence is CASSDRDRVSTEAFF. The CDR3 region has the DNA TGTGCCAGTAGCGACCGGGACAGGGTTTCCACTGAAGCTTTCTTT.